This TCR beta chain was captured in a study of cytomegalovirus exposure and HLA in healthy donors. This clone was counted at least ten times. The study ran its PCR with 60 Vbeta and 13 Jbeta primers. Sequencing was performed with immunoSEQ multiplex PCR; in TCRdb, only in-frame clones are kept and a portion is missing. This table has about 73,000 clones, about 75% appearing once. CDR3 length equals 13 residues. Trimming shortened V by 5 bases and J by 6 bases, and 11 bases separated the two germline ends. Germline V lookup: CDR1 MNHEY, CDR2 SVGAGI. The V and J genes are TRBV6-5 and TRBJ1-5, with a possible D match to TRBD1 (5 bases). Material for sequencing was PBMCs. This TCR derives from a man in his 70s in good health and CMV-seronegative. As DNA, the CDR3 is TGTGCCAGCAGTCACCAGGGAAGTCAGCCCCAGCATTTT. Residues: CASSHQGSQPQHF.